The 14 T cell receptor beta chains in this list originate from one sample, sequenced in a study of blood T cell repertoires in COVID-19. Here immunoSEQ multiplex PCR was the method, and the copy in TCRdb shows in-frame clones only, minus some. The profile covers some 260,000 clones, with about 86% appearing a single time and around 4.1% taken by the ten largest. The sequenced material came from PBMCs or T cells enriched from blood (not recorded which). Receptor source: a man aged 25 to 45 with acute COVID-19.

The CDR3 is CASSLARSSGNTIYF. As DNA, the CDR3 is TGTGCCAGCAGCTTGGCCCGTAGCTCTGGAAACACCATATATTTT. The rearrangement uses TRBV5-4 and TRBJ1-3; D unclear. The CDR3 loop spans 15 amino acids. The V gene's germline CDR1 is SGHNT and CDR2 YYREEE (reference sequence). V was trimmed by 0 bases and J by 0 bases, leaving 7 bases between them.

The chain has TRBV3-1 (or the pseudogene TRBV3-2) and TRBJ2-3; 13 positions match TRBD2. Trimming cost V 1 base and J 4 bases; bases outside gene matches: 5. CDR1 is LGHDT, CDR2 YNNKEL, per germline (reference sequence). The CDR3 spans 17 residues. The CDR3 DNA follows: TGTGCCAGCAGCCAAGCTACTGGACTAGCGGGAGCAGATACGCAGTATTTT. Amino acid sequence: CASSQATGLAGADTQYF.

The CDR3 protein is CASSTAGTGVSTEAFF. In DNA form, the CDR3 reads TGTGCCAGTAGTACAGCCGGGACAGGGGTGAGCACTGAAGCTTTCTTT. The rearrangement joins TRBV19 to TRBJ1-1, with 10 nucleotides matching TRBD1. V dropped 4 bases and J dropped 4; count of bases not matched to a gene: 9. CDR3 length: 16 residues. Germline CDR1 and CDR2: LNHDA and SQIVND (reference sequence).

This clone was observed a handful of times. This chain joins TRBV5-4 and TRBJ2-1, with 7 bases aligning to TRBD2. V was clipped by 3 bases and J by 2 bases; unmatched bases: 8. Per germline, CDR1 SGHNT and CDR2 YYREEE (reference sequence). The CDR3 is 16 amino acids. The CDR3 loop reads CASSSGTKRTYNEQFF. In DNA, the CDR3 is TGTGCCAGCAGCTCCGGGACTAAGCGGACCTACAATGAGCAGTTCTTC.

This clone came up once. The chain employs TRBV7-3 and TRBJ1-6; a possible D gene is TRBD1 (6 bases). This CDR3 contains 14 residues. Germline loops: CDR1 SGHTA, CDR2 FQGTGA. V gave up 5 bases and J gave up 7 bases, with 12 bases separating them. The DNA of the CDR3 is TGTGCCAGCAGCGTACAGGGCCCCAATTCACCCCTCCACTTT. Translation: CASSVQGPNSPLHF. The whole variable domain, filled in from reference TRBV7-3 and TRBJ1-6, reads GAGVSQTPSNKVTEKGKYVELRCDPISGHTALYWYRQSLGQGPEFLIYFQGTGAADDSGLPNDRFFAVRPEGSVSTLKIQRTERGDSAVYLCASSVQGPNSPLHFGNGTRLTVT.

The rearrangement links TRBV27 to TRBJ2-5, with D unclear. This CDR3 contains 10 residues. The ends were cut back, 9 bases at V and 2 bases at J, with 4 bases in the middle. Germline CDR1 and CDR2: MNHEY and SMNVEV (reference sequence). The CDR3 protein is CARSQETQYF. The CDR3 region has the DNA TGTGCCAGATCACAAGAGACCCAGTACTTC.

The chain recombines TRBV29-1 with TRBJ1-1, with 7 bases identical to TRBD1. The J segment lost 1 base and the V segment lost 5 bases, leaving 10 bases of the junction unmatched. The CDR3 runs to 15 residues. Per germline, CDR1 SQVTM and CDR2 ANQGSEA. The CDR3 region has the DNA TGCAGCGTTTTTAACCCCGGGACAGAGAACACTGAAGCTTTCTTT. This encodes CSVFNPGTENTEAFF.

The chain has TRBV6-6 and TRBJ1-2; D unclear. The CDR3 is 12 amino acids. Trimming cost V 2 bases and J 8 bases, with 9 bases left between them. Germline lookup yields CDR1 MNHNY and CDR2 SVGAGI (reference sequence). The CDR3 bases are TGTGCCAGCAGTTACGATATCAGGGGCTACACCTTC. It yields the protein CASSYDIRGYTF.

CDR3 DNA sequence: TGTGCCAGCAGATCTCGGGGGGCGCCCGGCTACACCTTC. It yields the protein CASRSRGAPGYTF. The chain combines TRBV28 with TRBJ1-2; the D gene is possibly TRBD1 (6 bases). Trimming cost V 6 bases and J 8 bases, with 16 bases left between them. CDR1 and CDR2 (germline): MDHEN, SYDVKM. The CDR3 totals 13 residues.

The CDR3 coding sequence is TGTGCCAGCAGCCCGCTGGGGACGGGAGCTAACTATGGCTACACCTTC. Protein product: CASSPLGTGANYGYTF. This chain joins TRBV5-8 and TRBJ1-2; a weak D match, TRBD1 (5 bases). V lost 4 bases and J 0 bases, leaving 16 bases between the germline ends. Germline CDR1 reads SGHTS; CDR2 reads YDEGEE. The CDR3 runs to 16 residues.

This CDR3 reads CASSLAGGPSVTQYF. CDR3 DNA sequence: TGTGCCAGCAGCTTAGCGGGAGGGCCATCAGTTACGCAGTATTTT. The chain carries TRBV9 and TRBJ2-3; 11 bases are shared with TRBD2. CDR1 and CDR2 (germline): SGDLS, YYNGEE. Trimming took 4 bases from V and 8 from J; bases not matched to a gene: 9. The CDR3 runs 15 residues.

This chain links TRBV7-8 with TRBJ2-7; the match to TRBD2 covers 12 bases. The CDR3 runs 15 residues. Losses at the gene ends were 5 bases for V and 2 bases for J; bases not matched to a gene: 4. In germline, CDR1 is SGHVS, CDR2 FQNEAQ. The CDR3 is CASSIGLAGTYEQYV. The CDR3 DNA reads TGTGCCAGCAGCATCGGACTAGCGGGAACCTACGAGCAGTACGTC.

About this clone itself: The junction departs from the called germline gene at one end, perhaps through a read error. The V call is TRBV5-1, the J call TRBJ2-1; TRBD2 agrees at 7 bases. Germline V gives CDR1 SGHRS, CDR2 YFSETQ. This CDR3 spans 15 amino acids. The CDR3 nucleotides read TGTGCCAGCAGCCCCCGGGCTAGCGGTTACAATGAGCAGTTCTTC. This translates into CASSPRASGYNEQFF.

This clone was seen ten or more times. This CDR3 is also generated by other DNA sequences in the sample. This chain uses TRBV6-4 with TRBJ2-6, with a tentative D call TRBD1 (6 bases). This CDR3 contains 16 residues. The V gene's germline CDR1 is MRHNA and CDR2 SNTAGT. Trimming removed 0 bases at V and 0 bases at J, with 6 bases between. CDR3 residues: CASSDSGGSGANVLTF. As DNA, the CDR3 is TGTGCCAGCAGTGACTCAGGGGGCTCTGGGGCCAACGTCCTGACTTTC.